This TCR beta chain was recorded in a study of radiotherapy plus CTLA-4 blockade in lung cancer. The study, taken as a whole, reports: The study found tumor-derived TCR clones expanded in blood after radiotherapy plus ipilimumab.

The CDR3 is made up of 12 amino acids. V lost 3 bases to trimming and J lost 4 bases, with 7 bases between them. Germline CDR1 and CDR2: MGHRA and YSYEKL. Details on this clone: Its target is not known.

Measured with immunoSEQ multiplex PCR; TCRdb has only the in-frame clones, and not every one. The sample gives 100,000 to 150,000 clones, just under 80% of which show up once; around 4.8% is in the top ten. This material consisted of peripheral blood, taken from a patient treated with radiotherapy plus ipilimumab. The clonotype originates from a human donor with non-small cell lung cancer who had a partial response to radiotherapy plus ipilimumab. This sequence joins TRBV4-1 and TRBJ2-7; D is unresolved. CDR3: CASSHGLYEQYF. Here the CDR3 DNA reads TGCGCCAGCAGCCATGGGCTATACGAGCAGTACTTC.